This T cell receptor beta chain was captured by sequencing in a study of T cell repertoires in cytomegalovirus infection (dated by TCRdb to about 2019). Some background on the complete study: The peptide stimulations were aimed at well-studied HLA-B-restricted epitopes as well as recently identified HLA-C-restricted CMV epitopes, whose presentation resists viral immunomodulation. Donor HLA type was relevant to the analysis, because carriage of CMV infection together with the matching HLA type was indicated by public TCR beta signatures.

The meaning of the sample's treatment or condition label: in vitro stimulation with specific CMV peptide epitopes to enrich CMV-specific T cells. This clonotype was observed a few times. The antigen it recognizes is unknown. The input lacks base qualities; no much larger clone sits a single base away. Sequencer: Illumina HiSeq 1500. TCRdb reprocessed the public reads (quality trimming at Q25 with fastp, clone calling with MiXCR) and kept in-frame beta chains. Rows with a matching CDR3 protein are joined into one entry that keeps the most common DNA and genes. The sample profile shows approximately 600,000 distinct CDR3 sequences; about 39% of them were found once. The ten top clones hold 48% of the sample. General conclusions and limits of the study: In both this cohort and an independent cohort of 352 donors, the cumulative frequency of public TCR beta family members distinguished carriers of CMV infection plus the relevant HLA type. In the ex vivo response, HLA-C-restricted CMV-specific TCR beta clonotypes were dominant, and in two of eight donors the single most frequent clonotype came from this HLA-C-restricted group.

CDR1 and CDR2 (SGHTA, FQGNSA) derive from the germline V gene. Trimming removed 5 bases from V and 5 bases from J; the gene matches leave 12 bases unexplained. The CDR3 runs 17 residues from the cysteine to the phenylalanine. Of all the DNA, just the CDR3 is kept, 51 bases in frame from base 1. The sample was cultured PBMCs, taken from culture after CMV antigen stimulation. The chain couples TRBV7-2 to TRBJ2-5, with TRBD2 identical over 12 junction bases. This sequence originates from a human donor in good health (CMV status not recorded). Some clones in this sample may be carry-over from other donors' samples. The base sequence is TGTGCCAGCAGCCTCAAATCTAGCGGGGGGGCCGGGGAGACCCAGTACTTC. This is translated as CASSLKSSGGAGETQYF.